The entry below gives a single T cell receptor beta chain sequence along with its context. The antigen is unknown. These data come from a study of identical twins. Points from the study as a whole: Cord blood's abundant beta clonotypes had fewer insertions, unlike memory repertoires.

This CDR3 has 14 amino acids. The germline gives CDR1 DFQATT, CDR2 SNEGSKA (reference sequence). V was cut by 1 base and J by 3 bases, with 13 bases left in between. A template switching step contributed a universal primer site, while unique molecular identifiers were present in the cDNA. MiXCR, run by TCRdb on the 5' RACE reads, gives a single entry per CDR3 protein. The table records 1.5 million to 2 million distinct CDR3 sequences, under 35% of them present only once. The receptor was isolated from a newborn girl in good health. The chain couples TRBV20-1 to TRBJ2-7; possibly TRBD1 for D (5 bases). The sequenced material came from cord blood. The CDR3 DNA follows: TGCAGTGCTAGAGGTGAGCAGGGTGGCTACGAGCAGTACTTC. Amino acids: CSARGEQGGYEQYF.